What follows are 30 T cell receptor beta chains derived from one specimen sequenced in a study of cytomegalovirus exposure and HLA in healthy donors. This PCR relied on a set of 60 Vbeta primers and 13 Jbeta primers. Assay: immunoSEQ multiplex PCR; the TCRdb copy retains only in-frame clones and omits some. Found here are 130,000 to 150,000 clones, roughly 76% of them singletons; the top ten hold roughly 2.9%. The specimen sequenced was PBMCs. The source is a woman aged 25 to 39 in good health and CMV-seronegative.

The V call is TRBV30, the J call TRBJ2-3, with TRBD2 identical over 10 bases. CDR3 length: 17 residues. From germline, CDR1 is GTSNPN and CDR2 SVGIG (reference sequence). With V trimmed by 3 bases and J by 3 bases, 12 bases remained unmatched. The CDR3 bases are TGTGCCTGGAGGGGGCGGTGGACTAGCGGTGGAACAGATACGCAGTATTTT. Amino acids: CAWRGRWTSGGTDTQYF.

V is TRBV11-2 and J is TRBJ1-3; D is possibly TRBD1 (6 bases). Germline V gene lookup returns CDR1 SGHAT and CDR2 FQNNGV. The ends were cut back, 1 base at V and 0 bases at J, with 7 bases in the middle. This CDR3 has 15 amino acids. CDR3 sequence: CASSLGTVSGNTIYF. The CDR3 DNA reads TGTGCCAGCAGCTTAGGGACAGTCTCTGGAAACACCATATATTTT. Based on the CDR3 plus reference TRBV11-2 and TRBJ1-3, the full variable domain is EAGVAQSPRYKIIEKRQSVAFWCNPISGHATLYWYQQILGQGPKLLIQFQNNGVVDDSQLPKDRFSAERLKGVDSTLKIQPAKLEDSAVYLCASSLGTVSGNTIYFGEGSWLTVV.

This clone was detected only once. J is TRBJ2-6 and V is TRBV7-9, with TRBD1 matching over 8 bases. This CDR3 contains 19 residues. Looked up from germline, CDR1 is SEHNR and CDR2 is FQNEAQ (reference sequence). The ends lost 3 bases at V and 2 bases at J; junction bases unmatched: 12. In DNA, the CDR3 is TGTGCCAGCAGCTTCTTCCGGGACAGGCCCTCGGCTGGGGCCAACGTCCTGACTTTC. Residues: CASSFFRDRPSAGANVLTF.

The V gene is TRBV7-3, the J gene TRBJ2-6, with D perhaps matching TRBD1 (7 bases). In germline, CDR1 is SGHTA, CDR2 FQGTGA. V was clipped by 3 bases and J by 4 bases, with 16 bases between them. This CDR3 is built from 17 residues. The CDR3 DNA follows: TGTGCCAGCAGCTTGCAGGGGGGTCCCCCGGGGGCCAACGTCCTGACTTTC. This codes for CASSLQGGPPGANVLTF.

This clone was counted a few times. The chain employs TRBV4-1 and TRBJ2-7; a weak D match, TRBD2 (5 bases). The germline V gene encodes CDR1 MGHRA and CDR2 YSYEKL. V gave up 0 bases and J gave up 0 bases, with 9 bases separating them. The CDR3 consists of 15 residues. This CDR3 is CASSQERLASYEQYF. CDR3 DNA sequence: TGCGCCAGCAGCCAAGAGCGGCTAGCCTCCTACGAGCAGTACTTC.

The table lists this clone with a count of one. This chain joins TRBV6-7 and TRBJ1-2; 12 nucleotides align to TRBD1. TRBV6-7 is an open reading frame whose function is uncertain. Trimming cost V 6 bases and J 0 bases; bases outside gene matches: 17. The CDR3 is 20 residues long. The CDR3 loop is CASRQDRDRGRRGANYGYTF. The CDR3 bases are TGTGCCAGCAGACAAGACCGGGACAGGGGGCGTCGGGGGGCTAACTATGGCTACACCTTC.

The V and J genes are TRBV10-3 and TRBJ2-6; 12 nucleotides line up with TRBD2. CDR3 length: 17 residues. With V trimmed by 9 bases and J by 2 bases, 8 bases remained unmatched. From germline, CDR1 is ENHRY and CDR2 SYGVKD. As DNA, the CDR3 is TGTGCCATGGCTCCTAGCGGGGGGGCCGCTGGGGCCAACGTCCTGACTTTC. Translating gives CAMAPSGGAAGANVLTF.

This rearrangement joins TRBV28 to TRBJ1-2; a weak D match, TRBD1 (6 bases). Trimming stripped 3 bases from V and 6 bases from J, with 14 bases between. Germline CDR1 is MDHEN and CDR2 is SYDVKM. The CDR3 is 14 residues long. The CDR3 DNA follows: TGTGCCAGCAGTTTGGCCCCCGGGACAAATGGCTACACCTTC. Its protein product is CASSLAPGTNGYTF.

The genes are TRBV5-1 and TRBJ2-7; TRBD2 aligns across 10 bases. CDR1 SGHRS and CDR2 YFSETQ come from the germline V gene. The CDR3 contains 15 residues. Trimming at V came to 0 bases and at J to 7 bases, leaving 7 bases not matched to a gene. The CDR3 DNA follows: TGCGCCAGCAGCTTGGATCTAGCGGGAGATCGTGAGCAGTACTTC. Translating it yields CASSLDLAGDREQYF.

This chain joins TRBV6-5 and TRBJ1-4; TRBD1 matches 10 bases. Unmatched junction bases numbered 7, after V lost 6 bases and J lost 6 bases. Germline V gives CDR1 MNHEY, CDR2 SVGAGI. This CDR3 has 15 residues. CDR3 in amino acids: CASRMPGTGDEKLFF. In DNA, the CDR3 is TGTGCCAGCAGGATGCCCGGGACAGGGGATGAAAAACTGTTTTTT.

V gene TRBV6-6 combines with J gene TRBJ2-1, with TRBD2 matching over 14 bases. Looked up from germline, CDR1 is MNHNY and CDR2 is SVGAGI (reference sequence). V was clipped by 4 bases and J by 11 bases; unmatched bases: 4. The CDR3 runs to 14 residues. In DNA form, the CDR3 reads TGTGCCAGCAGTTTTGGGACTAGCGGGAGTCAGCAGTTCTTC. This sequence encodes CASSFGTSGSQQFF.

Only a few counts were recorded for this clone. V gene TRBV6-4 combines with J gene TRBJ2-1; TRBD2 might be the D (6 bases). The V gene lost 5 bases and the J gene lost 6 bases, with 14 bases spanning the gap. The CDR3 spans 14 residues. Germline assignment: CDR1 MRHNA and CDR2 SNTAGT. CDR3 DNA sequence: TGTGCCAGCAGTCGGGACTTAACCTTCAATGAGCAGTTCTTC. Residues: CASSRDLTFNEQFF.

This chain joins TRBV5-8 and TRBJ2-5; D ambiguous. The CDR3 is made up of 13 amino acids. V was cut by 4 bases and J by 5 bases, with 12 bases left in between. Germline-derived CDR1 and CDR2 are SGHTS and YDEGEE. The CDR3: CASSPRPRETQYF. CDR3 DNA sequence: TGTGCCAGCAGCCCTAGACCCCGTGAGACCCAGTACTTC.

The chain combines TRBV19 with TRBJ2-1, with 10 positions matching TRBD2. Germline V gene data show CDR1 as LNHDA and CDR2 as SQIVND (reference sequence). Trimming cost V 5 bases and J 3 bases; bases outside gene matches: 4. This CDR3 is built from 15 residues. CDR3: CASSYGLADYNEQFF. CDR3 in DNA: TGTGCCAGTAGTTACGGACTAGCGGACTACAATGAGCAGTTCTTC.

The V gene is TRBV9, the J gene TRBJ1-4; D uncertain. This CDR3 is 15 amino acids long. V was pared by 2 bases and J by 5 bases, with 13 bases between. In germline, CDR1 is SGDLS, CDR2 YYNGEE. The CDR3 nucleotides read TGTGCCAGCAGCGTGCGACTGGGGAGCAATGAAAAACTGTTTTTT. It translates to CASSVRLGSNEKLFF.

The V and J genes are TRBV27 and TRBJ2-7, with TRBD2 matching 13 bases. The CDR3 extends over 15 amino acids. Germline lookup yields CDR1 MNHEY and CDR2 SMNVEV (reference sequence). V lost 3 bases, J lost 4 bases, and 3 bases stayed unmatched. The CDR3 loop reads CASSFRTSGSYEQYF. In DNA, the CDR3 is TGTGCCAGCAGTTTTAGGACTAGCGGGAGTTACGAGCAGTACTTC.

V usage is TRBV5-1 and J usage is TRBJ1-5, with TRBD1 matching 8 bases. The CDR3 covers 16 residues. With V trimmed by 1 base and J by 8 bases, 11 bases remained unmatched. Germline V gives CDR1 SGHRS, CDR2 YFSETQ. The CDR3, as DNA: TGCGCCAGCAGCTTGTCCCCCCAGGGGGCAACGGAGCCCCAGCATTTT. Translated, it gives CASSLSPQGATEPQHF.

The J gene is TRBJ1-2, the V gene TRBV18; perhaps TRBD1 as D (5 bases). CDR1 KGHSH and CDR2 LQKENI come from the germline V gene. Trimming took 6 bases from V and 1 from J, leaving 15 bases between them. The CDR3 contains 15 residues. In DNA, the CDR3 is TGTGCCAGCTCCACAGGCGGACCAGATAACTATGGCTACACCTTC. This translates into CASSTGGPDNYGYTF. The complete variable domain, with remaining parts taken from reference TRBV18 and TRBJ1-2, reads NAGVMQNPRHLVRRRGQEARLRCSPMKGHSHVYWYRQLPEEGLKFMVYLQKENIIDESGMPKERFSAEFPKEGPSILRIQQVVRGDSAAYFCASSTGGPDNYGYTFGSGTRLTVV.

V is TRBV9 and J is TRBJ1-3; maybe TRBD1 (6 bases). Trimming pared 6 bases from V and 4 bases from J, leaving 14 bases between. The CDR3 contains 14 residues. CDR1 SGDLS and CDR2 YYNGEE come from the germline V gene. CDR3: CASTEGHSGNTIYF. The CDR3, as DNA: TGTGCCAGCACAGAGGGACATTCGGGAAACACCATATATTTT.

The count of this clone is one. V and J are TRBV2 and TRBJ2-1; 10 nucleotides align to TRBD2. This CDR3 is 15 amino acids long. The germline gives CDR1 SNHLY, CDR2 FYNNEI. V was pared by 6 bases and J by 6 bases, with 8 bases of the junction left unmatched. The CDR3 nucleotides are TGTGCCAGCAGAAAAAGCGGGGGGGCGGGCAATGAGCAGTTCTTC. Its translation is CASRKSGGAGNEQFF.

This clone was seen a few times. The rearrangement links TRBV5-6 to TRBJ1-4; D gene ambiguous. The CDR3 is made up of 13 amino acids. The ends were cut back, 2 bases at V and 3 bases at J, with 5 bases in the middle. The V gene's germline CDR1 is SGHDT and CDR2 YYEEEE. For the CDR3, the DNA is TGTGCCAGCAGCTTTTCGTCTAATGAAAAACTGTTTTTT. Its translation is CASSFSSNEKLFF. Combining the CDR3 with reference TRBV5-6 and TRBJ1-4 gives the whole variable domain DAGVTQSPTHLIKTRGQQVTLRCSPKSGHDTVSWYQQALGQGPQFIFQYYEEEERQRGNFPDRFSGHQFPNYSSELNVNALLLGDSALYLCASSFSSNEKLFFGSGTQLSVL.

This chain connects TRBV13 to TRBJ2-7, with D possibly matching TRBD1 (5 bases). Trimming took 5 bases from V and 0 from J, leaving 14 bases between them. The CDR3 covers 15 residues. Germline V gene sequence: CDR1 PRHDT, CDR2 FYEKMQ (reference sequence). CDR3 amino acids: CASSPLGPISYEQYF. Here the CDR3 DNA reads TGTGCCAGCAGCCCTCTGGGGCCCATCTCCTACGAGCAGTACTTC.

The chain uses TRBV4-3 and TRBJ1-1; D unclear. CDR1 is LGHNA and CDR2 is YSLEER in the germline V gene. V shed 0 bases and J shed 10 bases, with 15 bases lying between them. The CDR3 runs to 14 residues. CDR3 sequence (DNA): TGCGCCAGCAGCCAAGATCTGCGGTGGATGGGAGCTTTCTTT. This codes for CASSQDLRWMGAFF.

The rearrangement uses TRBV5-1 and TRBJ1-5; D is possibly TRBD1 (5 bases). With 4 bases removed from V and 9 bases from J, the gap between germline ends came to 17 bases. The CDR3 spans 14 residues. The V gene's germline CDR1 is SGHRS and CDR2 YFSETQ. The CDR3 reads CASSEGGQGGPQHF. The CDR3 DNA follows: TGCGCCAGCAGCGAAGGCGGTCAGGGTGGGCCCCAGCATTTT.

V is TRBV30 and J is TRBJ2-1, with 7 bases that match TRBD2. The germline CDR1 and CDR2 sequences are GTSNPN and SVGIG (reference sequence). J gave up 1 base and V 8 bases, and 5 bases lay outside the gene matches. The CDR3 is made up of 13 amino acids. CDR3 region: CAGEGSSYNEQFF. DNA of the CDR3: TGTGCCGGGGAGGGTAGTTCCTACAATGAGCAGTTCTTC.

The V gene is TRBV19, the J gene TRBJ2-6; D perhaps matches TRBD1 (6 bases). V lost 4 bases and J lost 2, with 15 bases in between. The CDR3 runs 17 residues. Germline CDR1 LNHDA, CDR2 SQIVND (reference sequence). CDR3 loop: CASSTPLGTPGANVLTF. The CDR3 nucleotides read TGTGCCAGTAGTACCCCTCTCGGGACACCTGGGGCCAACGTCCTGACTTTC.

The CDR3 DNA follows: TGCAGTGCTCCCCGTGGGAGGGCCATATATTTT. Translating gives CSAPRGRAIYF. The chain joins TRBV20-1 to TRBJ1-3; D remains ambiguous. Per germline, CDR1 DFQATT and CDR2 SNEGSKA (reference sequence). The CDR3 totals 11 residues. The ends were cut back, 5 bases at V and 11 bases at J, with 13 bases in the middle.

The chain employs TRBV11-2 and TRBJ2-7, with 7 bases aligning to TRBD1. CDR3 length: 14 amino acids. Germline V gene lookup returns CDR1 SGHAT and CDR2 FQNNGV. Trimming cost V 4 bases and J 2 bases; bases outside gene matches: 5. The CDR3 loop is CASSSGTGAYEQYF. CDR3 bases: TGTGCCAGCAGCTCTGGCACAGGGGCCTACGAGCAGTACTTC.

The chain has TRBV10-3 and TRBJ1-1; D possibly corresponds to TRBD1 (5 bases). This CDR3 is built from 13 residues. Per germline, CDR1 ENHRY and CDR2 SYGVKD. Trimming left V 11 bases short and J 0 bases short, with 13 bases between. For the CDR3, the DNA is TGTGCCGCAGAGGGACTTCTGAACACTGAAGCTTTCTTT. This sequence encodes CAAEGLLNTEAFF.

This clone was seen once. The chain recombines TRBV28 with TRBJ2-5, with TRBD2 as a possible D gene (6 bases). CDR1 is MDHEN and CDR2 is SYDVKM in the germline V gene. This CDR3 has 16 amino acids. V gave up 3 bases and J gave up 7 bases, with 21 bases separating them. As DNA, the CDR3 is TGTGCCAGCAGTTTGCTACCGGGGGTTGGGTTTGTGACCCAGTACTTC. Amino acids: CASSLLPGVGFVTQYF. The full variable domain, rest sourced from reference TRBV28 and TRBJ2-5, is DVKVTQSSRYLVKRTGEKVFLECVQDMDHENMFWYRQDPGLGLRLIYFSYDVKMKEKGDIPEGYSVSREKKERFSLILESASTNQTSMYLCASSLLPGVGFVTQYFGPGTRLLVL.